Listed below are T cell receptor beta chains from one sample, sequenced in a study of T cell changes during pregnancy in multiple sclerosis. Repertoires were generated with immunoSEQ multiplex PCR, while TCRdb's copy carries only in-frame clones and drops some. The table lists tens of thousands of clones, approximately 90% of them singletons. The source was CD8+ T cells from peripheral blood mononuclear cells, collected in the second trimester of pregnancy. The origin of the receptors is a female donor with multiple sclerosis, enrolled in a pregnancy study. Each CDR3 is given with its conserved first and last residue. D genes are given only for firm matches. Size tells how often a clone was seen (once, few, many) or the class of an expanded clone, and some rows leave it out.

V gene	clone size	J gene	D gene	CDR3 protein	CDR3 DNA
TRBV6-6	-	TRBJ2-1	TRBD1	CASITGQGADNEQFF	TGTGCCAGCATCACAGGACAGGGGGCTGACAATGAGCAGTTCTTC
TRBV4-3	-	TRBJ2-1	-	CASSADRSYNEQFF	TGCGCCAGCAGCGCCGACAGGTCCTACAATGAGCAGTTCTTC
TRBV19	-	TRBJ2-1	TRBD2	CASRTSGTSYNEQFF	TGTGCCAGTAGGACTAGCGGGACGTCCTACAATGAGCAGTTCTTC
TRBV15	-	TRBJ1-3	TRBD1	CATSSRPGTGVDSGNTIYF	TGTGCCACCAGCAGCCGCCCCGGGACAGGGGTTGACTCTGGAAACACCATATATTTT
TRBV7-9	few	TRBJ2-5	TRBD2	CASSYALRGDVQETQYF	TGTGCCAGCAGCTACGCTTTGCGGGGGGACGTACAAGAGACCCAGTACTTC
TRBV5-1	-	TRBJ1-2	-	CASSREVGDRTYGYTF	TGCGCCAGCAGCCGGGAGGTAGGGGACCGGACCTATGGCTACACCTTC
TRBV4-3	-	TRBJ2-7	TRBD2	CASSPRGGGASLVPYEQYF	TGCGCCAGCAGCCCAAGGGGCGGGGGGGCAAGTCTCGTCCCCTACGAGCAGTACTTC
TRBV6-5	few	TRBJ1-4	TRBD1	CASGQEVEKLFF	TGTGCCAGCGGACAGGAGGTTGAAAAACTGTTTTTT
TRBV5-5	-	TRBJ2-7	TRBD1	CASSFTGEEQYF	TGTGCCAGCAGCTTTACAGGGGAAGAGCAGTACTTC
TRBV5-8	-	TRBJ1-2	TRBD1	CASSLIEGQLANYGYTF	TGTGCCAGCAGCCTCATTGAGGGACAGCTAGCTAACTATGGCTACACCTTC